The 3 T cell receptor beta chains below were found in one sample sequenced in a study of PD-L1 blockade in urothelial cancer (dated by TCRdb to about 2017). The library came from the immunoSEQ multiplex PCR assay. The table comes from immuneACCESS by way of TCRdb, which keeps in-frame sequences with V and J called. Part of the clones is missing from these tables; in studies checked, under half for an unresolved V gene and the rest for unknown reasons. This sample lists about 130,000 clones; roughly 88% were detected once. The top ten clonotypes cover 2.4% of the sample. Per the publication, the time point label means: peripheral blood 6 weeks after treatment start. The sequences come from PBMCs, collected around atezolizumab (anti-PD-L1) treatment. The source of these receptors is a man aged 45 to 65 with urothelial cancer.

This chain's CDR3 is CASRVGTSGVYEQYF. The CDR3 DNA is TGTGCCAGCAGAGTCGGGACTAGCGGCGTCTACGAGCAGTACTTC. The chain has TRBV28 and TRBJ2-7; 11 bases align to TRBD2. The germline CDR1 and CDR2 sequences are MDHEN and SYDVKM. This CDR3 has 15 amino acids. V lost 6 bases to trimming and J lost 3 bases; unmatched junction nucleotides: 7.

The chain recombines TRBV30 with TRBJ2-2, with 8 bases matching TRBD2. Germline V gene data show CDR1 as GTSNPN and CDR2 as SVGIG (reference sequence). The trim removed 1 base at V and 3 bases at J, leaving 13 bases unmatched. The CDR3 is 18 amino acids. The CDR3 DNA reads TGTGCCTGGAGTGCACGCGGGAGGAGTATAACGGACACCGGGGAGCTGTTTTTT. Residues: CAWSARGRSITDTGELFF.

The chain is built from TRBV19 and TRBJ2-2, with 15 bases aligning to TRBD2. The CDR3 sequence is 15 residues long. V was clipped by 8 bases and J by 4 bases; unmatched bases: 2. The V gene's germline CDR1 is LNHDA and CDR2 SQIVND (reference sequence). CDR3 bases: TGTGCCAGTGGGACTAGCGGGAGGATCACCGGGGAGCTGTTTTTT. Amino acids: CASGTSGRITGELFF. Based on the CDR3 plus reference TRBV19 and TRBJ2-2, the full variable domain is DGGITQSPKYLFRKEGQNVTLSCEQNLNHDAMYWYRQDPGQGLRLIYYSQIVNDFQKGDIAEGYSVSREKKESFPLTVTSAQKNPTAFYLCASGTSGRITGELFFGEGSRLTVL.